Following are 2 T cell receptor beta chains from one sample sequenced in a study of molecular identifiers for immune sequencing clone quantification (dated by TCRdb to between 2018 and 2020). Library creation used PCR. Sequencer: Illumina HiSeq 4000. TCRdb reworked the public reads: Q25 trimming with fastp, MiXCR clone assembly, productive beta chains retained. Rows are combined by CDR3 protein, so each entry shows the most common genes and DNA. The sample has fewer than 30,000 distinct CDR3 sequences on record, about a sixth of them singletons. Around 1% of the sample is held by the ten biggest clonotypes. Sequenced sample: naive CD8+ T cells from blood, with Jurkat cell RNA spiked in. Explained via the paper, the cell subset or site label denotes: FACS-sorted CD8+CD4-CCR7+CD45RA+ naive T cells. The receptors originated from a human donor in good health. Some libraries in this study had Jurkat cell RNA spiked in.

This clonotype occurred many times. The CDR3 sequence is CASSLKYGRDRVPYEQYF. The CDR3 DNA sequence: TGTGCCAGCAGCTTAAAATATGGCCGGGACAGGGTGCCCTACGAGCAGTACTTC. The rearrangement uses TRBV7-6 and TRBJ2-7, with 9 bases matching TRBD1. Germline V gene sequence: CDR1 SGHVS, CDR2 FNYEAQ. V lost 2 bases and J lost 2; bases outside the gene matches: 13. CDR3 size: 18 residues.

This clonotype was observed many times. The chain employs TRBV27 and TRBJ2-3; 7 positions match TRBD2. The J segment lost 4 bases and the V segment lost 1 base, leaving 8 bases of the junction unmatched. Germline V gene lookup returns CDR1 MNHEY and CDR2 SMNVEV (reference sequence). The CDR3 runs to 16 residues. The CDR3 loop is CASSLLGGSGPDTQYF. In nucleotides, the CDR3 is TGTGCCAGCAGTTTATTAGGTGGTAGCGGGCCAGATACGCAGTATTTT.